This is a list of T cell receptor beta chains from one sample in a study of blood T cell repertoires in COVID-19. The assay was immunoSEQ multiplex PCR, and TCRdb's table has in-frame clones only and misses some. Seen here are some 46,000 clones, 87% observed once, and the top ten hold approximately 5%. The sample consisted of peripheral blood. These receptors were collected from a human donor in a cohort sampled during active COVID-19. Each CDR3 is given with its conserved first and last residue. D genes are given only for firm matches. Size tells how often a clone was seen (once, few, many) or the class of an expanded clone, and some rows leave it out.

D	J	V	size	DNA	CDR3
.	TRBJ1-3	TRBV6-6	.	TGTGCCAGCAGTCCCGGGACACACAGCTCTGGAAACACCATATATTTT	CASSPGTHSSGNTIYF
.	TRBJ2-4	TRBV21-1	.	TGTGCCAGCGACCTGAATAGCGGGAGGCCGGGAAACATTCAGTACTTC	CASDLNSGRPGNIQYF
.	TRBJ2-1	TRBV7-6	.	TGTGCCAGCAGCATTGGTGGGCCACTTTACAATGAGCAGTTCTTC	CASSIGGPLYNEQFF
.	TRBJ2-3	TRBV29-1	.	TGCAGCGTTGAAGGCTCTGGGGGCAACACAGATACGCAGTATTTT	CSVEGSGGNTDTQYF
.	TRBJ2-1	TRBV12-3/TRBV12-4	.	TGTGCCAGTCGTAAGCTGTACAATGAGCAGTTCTTC	CASRKLYNEQFF
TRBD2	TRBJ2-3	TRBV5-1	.	TGCGCCAGCAGCCATCTAGCGGGAGATAGCACAGATACGCAGTATTTT	CASSHLAGDSTDTQYF
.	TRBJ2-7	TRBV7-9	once	TGTGCCAGCAGCTTAGGGGCGTTGACACCTCCTTCCGAGCAGTACTTC	CASSLGALTPPSEQYF
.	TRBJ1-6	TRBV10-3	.	TGTGCCATCAGCCTAGGGGGAGATAATTCACCCCTCCACTTT	CAISLGGDNSPLHF
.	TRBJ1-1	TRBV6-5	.	TGTGCCAGCAGGAACCGCAGGGGGAACACTGAAGCTTTCTTT	CASRNRRGNTEAFF
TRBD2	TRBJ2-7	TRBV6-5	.	TGTGCCACCCCGGGGTCGACTAGCGGTCCCTACGAGCAGTACTTC	CATPGSTSGPYEQYF
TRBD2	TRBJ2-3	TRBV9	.	TGTGCCAGCAGCCGAACTTCTAGCGGGAGTGTGACAGATACGCAGTATTTT	CASSRTSSGSVTDTQYF
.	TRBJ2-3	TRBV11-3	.	TGTGCCAGCAGCTTAGTCCGAGGGGATACGCAGTATTTT	CASSLVRGDTQYF
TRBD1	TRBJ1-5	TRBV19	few	TGTGCCAGTAGCGAACTACAGGGGGCGAGAAATCAGCCCCAGCATTTT	CASSELQGARNQPQHF
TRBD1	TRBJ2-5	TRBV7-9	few	TGTGCCAGCAGCTTAGGACAGGGGGCATCTCGAGAGACCCAGTACTTC	CASSLGQGASRETQYF
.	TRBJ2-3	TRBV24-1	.	TGTGCCACCAGTGCGGGGGAATTTAGGCAGTATTTT	CATSAGEFRQYF
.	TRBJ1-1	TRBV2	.	TGTGCCAGACAAGGAGTTGGAGGGCGAGGAGCTTTCTTT	CARQGVGGRGAFF
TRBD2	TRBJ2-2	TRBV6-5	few	TGTGCCAGCAGCCAAACTAGCGACTACACCGGGGAGCTGTTTTTT	CASSQTSDYTGELFF
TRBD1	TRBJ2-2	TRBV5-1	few	TGCGCCAGCAGCTTGGGGGACAGGAACACCGGGGAGCTGTTTTTT	CASSLGDRNTGELFF
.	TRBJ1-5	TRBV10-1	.	TGCGCCAGCCCCAGAAGAGACCCCCGGAGAAAAAGCAATCAGCCCCAGCATTTT	CASPRRDPRRKSNQPQHF
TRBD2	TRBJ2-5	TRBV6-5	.	TGTGCCAGCGGGCTAGCGGGAATCCAAGAGACCCAGTACTTC	CASGLAGIQETQYF
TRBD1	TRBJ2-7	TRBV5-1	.	TGCGCCAGCAGCTACAGAACAGGACAGGGAAACGAGCAGTACTTC	CASSYRTGQGNEQYF
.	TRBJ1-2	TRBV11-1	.	TGTGCCAGCAGCTTAGCAGGGGACTATGGCTACACCTTC	CASSLAGDYGYTF
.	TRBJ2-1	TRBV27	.	TGTGCCAGCAACCTGCCGGGAACCGGGCAGTTCTTC	CASNLPGTGQFF
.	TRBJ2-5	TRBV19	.	TGTGCCAGTAGTCCGATGCGGGTTACCCAAGAGACCCAGTACTTC	CASSPMRVTQETQYF
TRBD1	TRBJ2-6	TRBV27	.	TGTGCCAGCAGTTCCCGAGGACAGGGAATAAGCTCTGGGGCCAACGTCCTGACTTTC	CASSSRGQGISSGANVLTF
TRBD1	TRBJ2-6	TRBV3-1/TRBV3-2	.	TGTGCCAGCAGCCAAGATTATGGGGACAGTCAGCTCTCTGGGGCCAACGTCCTGACTTTC	CASSQDYGDSQLSGANVLTF
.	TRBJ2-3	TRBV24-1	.	TGTGCCACCAGTGATTCGGGACTCAGGGCAGATACGCAGTATTTT	CATSDSGLRADTQYF
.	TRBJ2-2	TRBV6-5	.	TGTGCCAGCACCAAATACAGGAACACCGGGGAGCTGTTTTTT	CASTKYRNTGELFF
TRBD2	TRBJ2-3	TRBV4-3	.	TGCGCCAGCAGCCAAGATCTCGGGGAGGGTAGGGTAGATACGCAGTATTTT	CASSQDLGEGRVDTQYF
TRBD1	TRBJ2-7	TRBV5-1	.	TGCGCCAGCAGCATAATGAGGGGGCCTGGCTCCTACGAGCAGTACTTC	CASSIMRGPGSYEQYF
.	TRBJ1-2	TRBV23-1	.	TGCGCCTCGGCGGGGTCCTACGGCTACACCTTC	CASAGSYGYTF
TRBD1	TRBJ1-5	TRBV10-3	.	TGTGCCATCAGTGGGGGACAGCACAATCAGCCCCAGCATTTT	CAISGGQHNQPQHF
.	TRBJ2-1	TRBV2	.	TGTGCCAGCAGTGTAGGCGGTAAGGCAAATGAGCAGTTCTTC	CASSVGGKANEQFF
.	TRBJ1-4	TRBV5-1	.	TGCGCCAGCTCGCAGGGAGGGGAAAAACTGTTTTTT	CASSQGGEKLFF
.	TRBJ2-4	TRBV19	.	TGTGCCAGTAGTAACCATGAGGTTTTGGCAGCCAAAAACATTCAGTACTTC	CASSNHEVLAAKNIQYF
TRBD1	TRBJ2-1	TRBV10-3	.	TGTGCCATCACGGAGGACAGGGTCAATGAGCAGTTCTTC	CAITEDRVNEQFF
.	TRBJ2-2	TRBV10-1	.	TGCGCCAGGGGGAACAGGGTTCACGGGGAGCTGTTTTTT	CARGNRVHGELFF
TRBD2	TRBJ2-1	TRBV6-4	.	TGTGCCAGCAGTGACGCCGCTAGCGGGAGGGCAGATGAGCAGTTCTTC	CASSDAASGRADEQFF
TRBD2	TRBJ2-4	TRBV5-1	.	TGCGCCAGCAGCAACGATGGGACTAGCACAAGACTAGCCAAAAACATTCAGTACTTC	CASSNDGTSTRLAKNIQYF
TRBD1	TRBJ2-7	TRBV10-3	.	TGTGCCATCAGTGACCCCGGGACAGGGGGCGCATGGACCTACGAGCAGTACTTC	CAISDPGTGGAWTYEQYF
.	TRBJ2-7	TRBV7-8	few	TGTGCCAGCAGCTCCCGGGAAGGATTCAGCTCCTACGAGCAGTACTTC	CASSSREGFSSYEQYF
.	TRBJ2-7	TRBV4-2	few	TGTGCCAGCAGCCGCGGGACTCTGGGACCTTACGAGCAGTACTTC	CASSRGTLGPYEQYF